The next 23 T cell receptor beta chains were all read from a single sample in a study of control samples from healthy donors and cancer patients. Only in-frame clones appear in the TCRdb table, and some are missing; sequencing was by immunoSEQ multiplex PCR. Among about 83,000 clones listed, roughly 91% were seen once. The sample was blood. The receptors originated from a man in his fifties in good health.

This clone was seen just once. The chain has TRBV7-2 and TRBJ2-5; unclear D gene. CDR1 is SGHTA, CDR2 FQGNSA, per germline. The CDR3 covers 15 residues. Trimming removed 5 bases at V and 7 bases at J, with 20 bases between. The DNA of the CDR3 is TGTGCCAGCAGCACCCTACAGAGAACTAAGGGGACCCAGTACTTC. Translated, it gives CASSTLQRTKGTQYF.

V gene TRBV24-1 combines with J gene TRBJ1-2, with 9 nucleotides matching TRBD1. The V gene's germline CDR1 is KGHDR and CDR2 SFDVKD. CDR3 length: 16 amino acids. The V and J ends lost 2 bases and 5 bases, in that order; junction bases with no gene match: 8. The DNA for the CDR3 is TGTGCCACCAGTGATTCACGACAGGGGGATATGTATGGCTACACCTTC. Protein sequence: CATSDSRQGDMYGYTF.

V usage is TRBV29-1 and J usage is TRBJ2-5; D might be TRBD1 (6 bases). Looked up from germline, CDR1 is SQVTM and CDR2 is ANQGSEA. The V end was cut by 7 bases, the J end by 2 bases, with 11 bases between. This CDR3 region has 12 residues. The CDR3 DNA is TGCAGCGCAAGGGGGAGTCAAGAGACCCAGTACTTC. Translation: CSARGSQETQYF.

Written as DNA, the CDR3 is TGTGCCAGCAGCGTAGCTACCCCGGGAACGCAAGCTTTCTTT. It is translated as CASSVATPGTQAFF. The rearrangement links TRBV9 to TRBJ1-1; D not certain. Germline V lookup: CDR1 SGDLS, CDR2 YYNGEE. The V and J ends lost 0 bases and 9 bases respectively, with 15 bases between them. The CDR3 is made up of 14 amino acids. The whole variable domain, filled in from reference TRBV9 and TRBJ1-1, reads DSGVTQTPKHLITATGQRVTLRCSPRSGDLSVYWYQQSLDQGLQFLIQYYNGEERAKGNILERFSAQQFPDLHSELNLSSLELGDSALYFCASSVATPGTQAFFGQGTRLTVV.

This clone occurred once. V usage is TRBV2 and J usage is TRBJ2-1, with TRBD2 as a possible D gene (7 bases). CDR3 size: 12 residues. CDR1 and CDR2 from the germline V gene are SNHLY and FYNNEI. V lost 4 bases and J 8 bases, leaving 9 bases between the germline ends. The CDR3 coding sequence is TGTGCCAGCAGTGGGGGGGGCGATGAGCAGTTCTTC. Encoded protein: CASSGGGDEQFF. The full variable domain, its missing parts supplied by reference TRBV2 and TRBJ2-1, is EPEVTQTPSHQVTQMGQEVILRCVPISNHLYFYWYRQILGQKVEFLVSFYNNEISEKSEIFDDQFSVERPDGSNFTLKIRSTKLEDSAMYFCASSGGGDEQFFGPGTRLTVL.

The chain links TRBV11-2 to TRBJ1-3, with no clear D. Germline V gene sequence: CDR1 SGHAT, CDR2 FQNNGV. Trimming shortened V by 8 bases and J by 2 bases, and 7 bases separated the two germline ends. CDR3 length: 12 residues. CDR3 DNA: TGTGCCAGCGGCAGCGCTGGAAACACCATATATTTT. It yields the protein CASGSAGNTIYF.

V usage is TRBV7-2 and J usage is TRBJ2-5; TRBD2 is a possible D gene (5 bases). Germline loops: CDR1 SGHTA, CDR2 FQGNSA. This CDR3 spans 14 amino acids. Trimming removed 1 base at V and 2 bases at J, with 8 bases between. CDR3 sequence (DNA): TGTGCCAGCAGCTTAGTAGGGAGTCAAGAGACCCAGTACTTC. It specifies CASSLVGSQETQYF.

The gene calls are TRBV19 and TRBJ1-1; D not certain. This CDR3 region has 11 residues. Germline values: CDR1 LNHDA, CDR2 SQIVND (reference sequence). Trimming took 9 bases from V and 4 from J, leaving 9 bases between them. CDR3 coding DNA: TGTGCCAGGAAACGGAGCACTGAAGCTTTCTTT. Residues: CARKRSTEAFF. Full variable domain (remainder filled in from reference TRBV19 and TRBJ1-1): DGGITQSPKYLFRKEGQNVTLSCEQNLNHDAMYWYRQDPGQGLRLIYYSQIVNDFQKGDIAEGYSVSREKKESFPLTVTSAQKNPTAFYLCARKRSTEAFFGQGTRLTVV.

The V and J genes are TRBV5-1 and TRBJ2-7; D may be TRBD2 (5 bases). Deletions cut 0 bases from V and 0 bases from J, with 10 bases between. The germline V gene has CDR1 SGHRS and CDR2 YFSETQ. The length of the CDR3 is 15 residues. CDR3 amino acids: CASSLVVGSSYEQYF. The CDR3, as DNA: TGCGCCAGCAGCTTGGTGGTAGGGAGCTCCTACGAGCAGTACTTC.

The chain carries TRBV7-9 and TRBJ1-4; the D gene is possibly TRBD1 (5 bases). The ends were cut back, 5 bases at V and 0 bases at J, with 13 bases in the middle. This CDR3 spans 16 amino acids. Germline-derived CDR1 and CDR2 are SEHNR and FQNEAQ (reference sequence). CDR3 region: CASSLLWGPTNEKLFF. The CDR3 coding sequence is TGTGCCAGCAGCCTCTTGTGGGGACCAACTAATGAAAAACTGTTTTTT.

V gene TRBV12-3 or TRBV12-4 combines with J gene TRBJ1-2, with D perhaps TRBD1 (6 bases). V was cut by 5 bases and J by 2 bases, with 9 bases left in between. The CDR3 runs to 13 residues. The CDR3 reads CASSLTGNYGYTF. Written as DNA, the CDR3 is TGTGCCAGCAGTCTGACAGGAAACTATGGCTACACCTTC.

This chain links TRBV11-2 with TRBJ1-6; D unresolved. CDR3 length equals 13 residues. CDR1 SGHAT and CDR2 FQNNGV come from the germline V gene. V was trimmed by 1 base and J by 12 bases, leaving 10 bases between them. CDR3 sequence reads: CASSLGSQQPLHF. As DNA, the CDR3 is TGTGCCAGCAGCTTAGGAAGTCAGCAACCCCTCCACTTT.

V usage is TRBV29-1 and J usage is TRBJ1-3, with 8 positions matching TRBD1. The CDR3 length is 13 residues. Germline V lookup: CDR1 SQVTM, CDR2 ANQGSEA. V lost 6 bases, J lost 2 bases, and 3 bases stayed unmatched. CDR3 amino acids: CSVPDRAGNTIYF. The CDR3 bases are TGCAGCGTCCCGGACAGGGCTGGAAACACCATATATTTT.

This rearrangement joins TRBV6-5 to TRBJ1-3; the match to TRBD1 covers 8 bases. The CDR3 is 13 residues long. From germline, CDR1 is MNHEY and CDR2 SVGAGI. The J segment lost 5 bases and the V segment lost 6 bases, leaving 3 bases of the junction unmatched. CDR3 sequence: CASRDRVRNTIYF. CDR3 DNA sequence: TGTGCCAGCAGGGACAGGGTGAGAAACACCATATATTTT.

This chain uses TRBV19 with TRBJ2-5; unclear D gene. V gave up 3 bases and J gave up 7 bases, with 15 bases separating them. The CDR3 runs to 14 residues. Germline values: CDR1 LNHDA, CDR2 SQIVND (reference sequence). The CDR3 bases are TGTGCCAGTAGTATGGACCCCTTTTCTGCGACCCAGTACTTC. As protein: CASSMDPFSATQYF.

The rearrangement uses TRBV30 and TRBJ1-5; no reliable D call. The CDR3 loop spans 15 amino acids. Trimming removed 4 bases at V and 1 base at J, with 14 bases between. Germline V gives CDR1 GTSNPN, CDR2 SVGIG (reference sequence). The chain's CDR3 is CAWKVGGRSNQPQHF. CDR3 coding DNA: TGTGCCTGGAAGGTCGGTGGTAGGAGCAATCAGCCCCAGCATTTT.

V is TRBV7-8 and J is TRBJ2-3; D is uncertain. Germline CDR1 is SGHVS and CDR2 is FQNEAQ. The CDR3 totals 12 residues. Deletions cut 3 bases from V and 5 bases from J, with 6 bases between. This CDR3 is CASSFKGDTQYF. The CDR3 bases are TGTGCCAGCAGCTTCAAAGGAGATACGCAGTATTTT.

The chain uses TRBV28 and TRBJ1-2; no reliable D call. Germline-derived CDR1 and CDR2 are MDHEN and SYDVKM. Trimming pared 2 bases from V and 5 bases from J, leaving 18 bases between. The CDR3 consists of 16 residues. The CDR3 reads CASSLEPGMTLYGYTF. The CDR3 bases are TGTGCCAGCAGTTTAGAGCCCGGGATGACACTTTATGGCTACACCTTC.

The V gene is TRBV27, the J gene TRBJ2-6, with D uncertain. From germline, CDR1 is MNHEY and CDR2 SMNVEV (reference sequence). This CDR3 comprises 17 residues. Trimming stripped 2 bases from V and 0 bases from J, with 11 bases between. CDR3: CASSLLQPLSGANVLTF. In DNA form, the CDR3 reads TGTGCCAGCAGTTTACTGCAACCTCTCTCTGGGGCCAACGTCCTGACTTTC.

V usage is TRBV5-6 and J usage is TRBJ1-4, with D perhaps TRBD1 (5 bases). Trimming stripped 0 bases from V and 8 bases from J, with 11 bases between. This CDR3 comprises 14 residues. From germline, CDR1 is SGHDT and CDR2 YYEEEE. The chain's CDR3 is CASSLVGRREKLFF. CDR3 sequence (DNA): TGTGCCAGCAGCTTGGTGGGGCGTCGGGAAAAACTGTTTTTT.

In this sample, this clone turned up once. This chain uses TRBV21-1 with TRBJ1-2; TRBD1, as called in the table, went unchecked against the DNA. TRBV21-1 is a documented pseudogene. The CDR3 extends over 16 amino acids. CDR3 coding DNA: TGTGCCAGCAGCAAAGATTATTACATTGCTAACTATGGCTACACCTTC. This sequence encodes CASSKDYYIANYGYTF.

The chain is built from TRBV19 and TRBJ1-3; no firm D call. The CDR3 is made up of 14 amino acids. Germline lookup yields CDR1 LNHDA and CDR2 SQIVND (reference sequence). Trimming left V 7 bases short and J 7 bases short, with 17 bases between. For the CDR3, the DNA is TGTGCCAGTATGAGGCCTACTGCCGGGAACACCATATATTTT. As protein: CASMRPTAGNTIYF.

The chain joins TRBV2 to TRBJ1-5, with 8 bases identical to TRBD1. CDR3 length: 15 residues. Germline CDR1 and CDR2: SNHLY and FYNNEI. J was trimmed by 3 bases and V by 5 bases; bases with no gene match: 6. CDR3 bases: TGTGCCAGCAGTTCGGACAGGGAAAACAATCAGCCCCAGCATTTT. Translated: CASSSDRENNQPQHF.